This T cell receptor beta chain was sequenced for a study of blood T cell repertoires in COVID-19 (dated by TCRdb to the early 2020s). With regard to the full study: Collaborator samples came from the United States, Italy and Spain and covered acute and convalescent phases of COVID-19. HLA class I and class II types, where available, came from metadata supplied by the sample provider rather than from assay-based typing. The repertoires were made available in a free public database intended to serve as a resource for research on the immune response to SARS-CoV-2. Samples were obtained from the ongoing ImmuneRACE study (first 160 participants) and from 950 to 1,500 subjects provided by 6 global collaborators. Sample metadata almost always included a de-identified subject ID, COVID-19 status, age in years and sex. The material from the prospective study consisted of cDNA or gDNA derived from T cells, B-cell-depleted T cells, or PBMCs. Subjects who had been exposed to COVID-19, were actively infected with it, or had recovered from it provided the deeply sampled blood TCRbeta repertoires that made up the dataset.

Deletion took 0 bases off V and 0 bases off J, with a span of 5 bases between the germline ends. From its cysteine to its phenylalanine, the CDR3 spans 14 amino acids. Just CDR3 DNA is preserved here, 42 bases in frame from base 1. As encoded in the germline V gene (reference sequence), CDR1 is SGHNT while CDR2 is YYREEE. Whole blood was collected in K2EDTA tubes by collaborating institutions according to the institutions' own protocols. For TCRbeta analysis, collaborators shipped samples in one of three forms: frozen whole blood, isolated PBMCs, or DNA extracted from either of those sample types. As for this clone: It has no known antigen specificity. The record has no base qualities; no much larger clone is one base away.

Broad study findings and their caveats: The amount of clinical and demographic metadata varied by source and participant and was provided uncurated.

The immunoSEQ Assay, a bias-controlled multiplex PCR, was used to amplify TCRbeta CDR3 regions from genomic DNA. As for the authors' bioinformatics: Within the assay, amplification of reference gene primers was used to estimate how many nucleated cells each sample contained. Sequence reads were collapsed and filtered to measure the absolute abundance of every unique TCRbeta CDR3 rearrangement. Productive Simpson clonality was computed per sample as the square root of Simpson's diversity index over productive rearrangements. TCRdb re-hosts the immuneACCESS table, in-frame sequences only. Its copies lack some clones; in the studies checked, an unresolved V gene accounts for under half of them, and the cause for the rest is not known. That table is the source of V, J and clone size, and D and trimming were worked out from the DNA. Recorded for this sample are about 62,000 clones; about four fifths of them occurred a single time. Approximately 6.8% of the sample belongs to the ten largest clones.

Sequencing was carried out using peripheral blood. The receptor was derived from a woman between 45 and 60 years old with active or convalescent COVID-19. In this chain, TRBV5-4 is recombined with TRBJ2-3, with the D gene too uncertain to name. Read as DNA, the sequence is TGTGCCAGCAGCTTGGGAGAGAGCACAGATACGCAGTATTTT. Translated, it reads CASSLGESTDTQYF.